These 13 T cell receptor beta chains originate from one sample sequenced in a study of shared clonotypes between healthy human individuals. Naive CD8 cells, CD45RO-negative and positively selected for CCR7, excluded terminally differentiated effector memory CD45RA+ cells. Method: immunoSEQ multiplex PCR; TCRdb's copy keeps in-frame clones and lacks some. The repertoire includes hundreds of thousands of clones, 95% of them detected once, and approximately 0.11% sits in the top ten. What was sequenced was naive CD8+ T cells sorted from blood. Receptors were obtained from a woman younger than 45 in good health.

The chain links TRBV27 to TRBJ2-7; 10 nucleotides match TRBD1. Germline assignment: CDR1 MNHEY and CDR2 SMNVEV (reference sequence). J was trimmed by 7 bases and V by 5 bases; bases with no gene match: 8. The CDR3 loop spans 14 amino acids. This CDR3 is CASSRQGAHGEQYF. The CDR3 DNA follows: TGTGCCAGCAGTAGACAGGGGGCGCATGGGGAGCAGTACTTC.

The chain is built from TRBV9 and TRBJ2-7; 14 bases map to TRBD2. Germline V gene data show CDR1 as SGDLS and CDR2 as YYNGEE. The junction had 7 bases not matched to a gene; V was cut back by 3 bases and J by 5 bases. The CDR3 is 16 residues long. The DNA of the CDR3 is TGTGCCAGCAGCGCCGGACTAGCGGGAGGAATCCACGAGCAGTACTTC. Translation gives CASSAGLAGGIHEQYF.

This clone was picked up one time. The chain combines TRBV5-6 with TRBJ2-7; 7 bases map to TRBD2. Trimming removed 3 bases from V and 2 bases from J; junction bases left unmatched: 8. The length of the CDR3 is 15 residues. Germline V gives CDR1 SGHDT, CDR2 YYEEEE. The CDR3 bases are TGTGCCAGCAGCTGGGGGGGACTCCTCACCTACGAGCAGTACTTC. As protein: CASSWGGLLTYEQYF.

On this clone itself: This CDR3 is also generated by other DNA sequences in the sample. The rearrangement uses TRBV27 and TRBJ2-7; D unclear. This CDR3 spans 12 amino acids. Germline V gene lookup returns CDR1 MNHEY and CDR2 SMNVEV (reference sequence). Trimming removed 4 bases at V and 3 bases at J, with 7 bases between. CDR3 region: CASSSSLYEQYF. The CDR3 region has the DNA TGTGCCAGCAGTTCCTCCCTCTACGAGCAGTACTTC.

The chain uses TRBV28 and TRBJ2-3; D is unclear. CDR3 length: 15 residues. Deletions cut 2 bases from V and 0 bases from J, with 9 bases between. Germline values: CDR1 MDHEN, CDR2 SYDVKM. CDR3 loop: CASSLGAVSTDTQYF. CDR3 in DNA: TGTGCCAGCAGTTTAGGTGCGGTCAGCACAGATACGCAGTATTTT.

The chain joins TRBV27 to TRBJ2-1; 9 nucleotides align to TRBD1. Germline CDR1 is MNHEY and CDR2 is SMNVEV (reference sequence). This CDR3 has 14 residues. V was clipped by 8 bases and J by 9 bases; unmatched bases: 11. The CDR3 DNA follows: TGTGCCAGCGGCGCCGGGACAGGGTTGGGTGAGCAGTTCTTC. It codes for CASGAGTGLGEQFF.

The chain is built from TRBV27 and TRBJ2-2; 8 bases map to TRBD1. This CDR3 spans 16 amino acids. Germline V lookup: CDR1 MNHEY, CDR2 SMNVEV (reference sequence). J lost 4 bases, V lost 2 bases, and 6 bases had no gene match. CDR3 coding DNA: TGTGCCAGCAGTTTAAGGACAGGGAGGATCACCGGGGAGCTGTTTTTT. Translation: CASSLRTGRITGELFF.

The chain employs TRBV28 and TRBJ1-5; D unclear. V shed 5 bases and J shed 0 bases, with 11 bases lying between them. The length of the CDR3 is 15 residues. Germline V gene lookup returns CDR1 MDHEN and CDR2 SYDVKM. The CDR3 sequence: CASSLIQNSNQPQHF. DNA for the CDR3: TGTGCCAGCAGTCTCATACAAAATAGCAATCAGCCCCAGCATTTT.

The gene calls are TRBV6-6 and TRBJ1-1; D is ambiguous. The CDR3 length is 15 residues. The ends were cut back, 2 bases at V and 1 base at J, with 11 bases in the middle. Per the germline V gene, CDR1 is MNHNY and CDR2 is SVGAGI (reference sequence). The CDR3 coding sequence is TGTGCCAGCAGTTACATAAGTAACCCGAACACTGAAGCTTTCTTT. Protein: CASSYISNPNTEAFF.

This chain connects TRBV28 to TRBJ2-7, with D possibly TRBD2 on 5 matching bases. From germline, CDR1 is MDHEN and CDR2 SYDVKM. The CDR3 spans 13 residues. V lost 2 bases to trimming and J lost 5 bases, with 10 bases between them. CDR3 DNA: TGTGCCAGCAGTTTACAAGGGAGTAACGAGCAGTACTTC. Its protein is CASSLQGSNEQYF.

The chain is built from TRBV11-2 and TRBJ2-3, with D perhaps being TRBD1 or TRBD2 (5 bases each). The V and J ends lost 2 bases and 4 bases respectively, with 10 bases between them. The germline gives CDR1 SGHAT, CDR2 FQNNGV. The CDR3 runs 14 residues. The CDR3 loop is CASSLYGTADTQYF. The CDR3 DNA sequence: TGTGCCAGCAGCTTATACGGGACCGCAGATACGCAGTATTTT.

This clone was recorded once. The V gene is TRBV19, the J gene TRBJ2-7; D may be TRBD1 or TRBD2 (5 bases each). Between the trimmed V and J ends, which lost 5 bases and 4 bases, there was a span of 15 bases. Germline lookup yields CDR1 LNHDA and CDR2 SQIVND (reference sequence). The CDR3 is 14 residues long. CDR3 residues: CASSPGSGAYEQYF. In DNA form, the CDR3 reads TGTGCCAGTAGTCCGGGGTCCGGGGCTTACGAGCAGTACTTC.

The V gene is TRBV11-3, the J gene TRBJ2-1, with D possibly being TRBD1 (6 bases). The CDR3 is 13 residues long. The germline V gene has CDR1 SGHNT and CDR2 YENEEA. V was shortened by 5 bases and J by 7 bases, with 12 bases between the two germline ends. The CDR3 DNA is TGTGCCAGCAGCATCGGGACATCAAATGAGCAGTTCTTC. Residues: CASSIGTSNEQFF.